This T cell receptor beta chain was obtained from a study of multiple sclerosis patients with progressive multifocal leukoencephalopathy. Sample time point: more than 5 months of natalizumab therapy. The assay was immunoSEQ multiplex PCR, and TCRdb's table has in-frame clones only and misses some. The sample carries under 30,000 clones, roughly 86% recorded once. Remarks on this clone: Other DNA sequences in the same sample also yield this CDR3.

The CDR3 covers 14 residues. Trimming took 7 bases from V and 7 from J, leaving 17 bases between them. Germline CDR1 reads MDHEN; CDR2 reads SYDVKM. The sequence was obtained from a human donor with multiple sclerosis. Here the sequenced sample was PBMCs, taken from a patient treated with natalizumab. The genes are TRBV28 and TRBJ1-5, with a possible D match to TRBD1 (5 bases). This CDR3 is CASNWGTGGQPQHF. CDR3 DNA sequence: TGTGCCAGCAACTGGGGAACTGGGGGGCAGCCCCAGCATTTT.